Listed below are T cell receptor beta chains from one sample, sequenced in a study of cytomegalovirus exposure and HLA in healthy donors. The table came from immunoSEQ multiplex PCR; TCRdb's copy has only in-frame clones and leaves some out. The repertoire includes fewer than 150,000 clones, over 65% of them detected once, and around 2.5% sits in the top ten. The sample taken for sequencing was PBMCs. These receptors were obtained from a male donor in good health and CMV-seronegative. Each CDR3 is given with its conserved first and last residue. The D gene is left open where the match is weak. Some rows have no size entry. The others give once, few or many, or a class for an expanded clone.

d_call	clone_size	v_call	j_call	cdr3_nt	cdr3_aa
-	-	TRBV19	TRBJ1-1	TGTGCCAGTAGTATAGGAGGGGGAACTGAAGCTTTCTTT	CASSIGGGTEAFF
-	-	TRBV7-3	TRBJ1-3	TGTGCCAGCAGCTCGTTCGGGTCAAACACCATATATTTT	CASSSFGSNTIYF
TRBD1	-	TRBV5-1	TRBJ1-4	TGCGCCAGCAGCGAGTCACAGGGGAATGAAAAACTGTTTTTT	CASSESQGNEKLFF
TRBD2	once	TRBV19	TRBJ2-1	TGTGCCAGTACTACCGGGACTAGAGGTGTCGGCAATGAGCAGTTCTTC	CASTTGTRGVGNEQFF
TRBD1	-	TRBV13	TRBJ2-7	TGTGCCAGCAGCCAAAATCCGGGACAGCTCGGCCGAAACCTCTACGAGCAGTACTTC	CASSQNPGQLGRNLYEQYF
TRBD2	few	TRBV7-2	TRBJ2-1	TGTGCCAGCAGCTCAACAAGCGGGACCTACAATGAGCAGTTCTTC	CASSSTSGTYNEQFF
-	-	TRBV6-5	TRBJ2-5	TGTGCCAGCAGTTTCTCCTACGACAGGCCGGAGACCCAGTACTTC	CASSFSYDRPETQYF
-	-	TRBV5-3	TRBJ2-7	TGTGCCAGAAGCTCGGGGGGCCGGATTGTAACCCGTCCGGGTTACGAGCAGTACTTC	CARSSGGRIVTRPGYEQYF
-	-	TRBV7-2	TRBJ1-3	TGTGCCAGCAGCTTTCTAGCGAGTGGAAACACCATATATTTT	CASSFLASGNTIYF
-	-	TRBV29-1	TRBJ2-5	TGCAGCGTTGATGGCAGGTTCCAAGAGACCCAGTACTTC	CSVDGRFQETQYF
TRBD2	-	TRBV10-1	TRBJ2-7	TGCGCCAGCAGCCCTGGGACTAGCGGGAGTGGCCTCCTAAGAGCCGAGCAGTACTTC	CASSPGTSGSGLLRAEQYF
TRBD1	-	TRBV6-1	TRBJ1-2	TGTGCCAGCAGGTTCGACAGGGGAGGTTATGGCTACACCTTC	CASRFDRGGYGYTF
TRBD2	-	TRBV11-2	TRBJ2-1	TGTGCCAGCAGTCCTGTAGCGGGGGCAAATGAGCAGTTCTTC	CASSPVAGANEQFF
TRBD1	-	TRBV10-3	TRBJ2-5	TGTGCCATCAGTGATGTGGGACAGGGGATCACAGAGACCCAGTACTTC	CAISDVGQGITETQYF
-	few	TRBV7-3	TRBJ2-1	TGTGCCAGCAGCCGTGACTCAACCTACAATGAGCAGTTCTTC	CASSRDSTYNEQFF
-	-	TRBV18	TRBJ2-2	TGTGCCAGCTCACCGTCCAGGGCCCAGAACACCGGGGAGCTGTTTTTT	CASSPSRAQNTGELFF
TRBD2	-	TRBV7-6	TRBJ2-5	TGTGCCAGCAGTTCACCGGGACTACCACAAGAGACCCAGTACTTC	CASSSPGLPQETQYF
TRBD1	-	TRBV6-6	TRBJ2-1	TGTGCCAGCAGTTCCTGGACAGGGCACAATGAGCAGTTCTTC	CASSSWTGHNEQFF
-	-	TRBV7-9	TRBJ2-7	TGTTCCAGCCGGGGACTCGCCTACGAGCAGTACTTC	CSSRGLAYEQYF
-	few	TRBV15	TRBJ1-1	TGTGCCACCAGCAGAGTAGGGACAGAAGCTTTCTTT	CATSRVGTEAFF
TRBD1	-	TRBV11-1	TRBJ1-2	TGTGCCAGCAGCTTACCGGAGGGACAGGGCCATGGCTACACCTTC	CASSLPEGQGHGYTF
TRBD1	-	TRBV7-2	TRBJ2-7	TGTGCCAGCAGTCTAGGCGGGACAGGGGGCTACGAGCAGTACTTC	CASSLGGTGGYEQYF
-	-	TRBV5-6	TRBJ2-7	TGTGCCAGCAGCCAATCCGGGAGAATCTACGAGCAGTACTTC	CASSQSGRIYEQYF
TRBD1	-	TRBV18	TRBJ1-2	TGTGCCAGCTCACTAGCGGGGACAGGGAATGGCTACACCTTC	CASSLAGTGNGYTF